A selection of T cell receptor beta chains follows, all from one sample in a study of blood T cell repertoires in COVID-19. TCRdb's copy holds only in-frame clones and misses some; the assay was immunoSEQ multiplex PCR. This sample has around 130,000 clones, with approximately 89% found just once. The sequenced material came from peripheral blood. These receptors were collected from a man aged 60 to 75 with active or convalescent COVID-19. Both conserved end residues are part of each CDR3. D genes are given only for firm matches. Expanded clones get a size class; other rows say once, few or many, or leave the size out.

D,length,J,size,V,DNA,CDR3
TRBD1,15,TRBJ2-3,.,TRBV3-1/TRBV3-2,TGTGCCAGCAGACCCGGACAGGGGCGTGGGGATACGCAGTATTTT,CASRPGQGRGDTQYF
TRBD2,20,TRBJ2-3,.,TRBV5-4,TGTGCCAGCAGCGGCCCGGCCGGGACTAGCGGGATCGAAAAGGCAGATACGCAGTATTTT,CASSGPAGTSGIEKADTQYF
TRBD1,20,TRBJ2-6,.,TRBV5-5,TGTGCCAGCAGGGCCGGGACAGGGGGTGGGCGGACACCCTGGGCCAACGTCCTGACTTTC,CASRAGTGGGRTPWANVLTF
TRBD1,14,TRBJ2-2,.,TRBV9,TGTGCCAGCAGCCCCCGGACAGGGACCGGGGAGCTGTTTTTT,CASSPRTGTGELFF
TRBD2,15,TRBJ2-1,.,TRBV28,TGTGCCAGCAGTGGGACTAGCGGGAGATACAATGAGCAGTTCTTC,CASSGTSGRYNEQFF
TRBD1,15,TRBJ1-1,.,TRBV7-3,TGTGCCAGCAGCCGACAGGGACAGGGAGACACTGAAGCTTTCTTT,CASSRQGQGDTEAFF
TRBD1,14,TRBJ2-7,.,TRBV5-1,TGCGCCAGCAGACCCGGACAGGGGCCCTACGAGCAGTACTTC,CASRPGQGPYEQYF
.,13,TRBJ1-2,.,TRBV28,TGTGCCAGCACCCGACAGGCTAACTATGGCTACACCTTC,CASTRQANYGYTF
.,14,TRBJ2-7,.,TRBV28,TGTGCCAGCAGTTTATTAAATAGAGGGCGCGAGCAGTACTTC,CASSLLNRGREQYF
TRBD2,15,TRBJ2-3,.,TRBV28,TGTGCCAGCTCCTTTGCGGGAGGGGGCACAGATACGCAGTATTTT,CASSFAGGGTDTQYF
TRBD2,13,TRBJ2-7,.,TRBV27,TGTGCCAGCAGTGGGACTAGCCCCTACGAGCAGTACTTC,CASSGTSPYEQYF
.,17,TRBJ1-1,.,TRBV11-3,TGTGCCAGCAGCTTAGGTCGTCCGGGGGGGAAGTACACTGAAGCTTTCTTT,CASSLGRPGGKYTEAFF
TRBD1,12,TRBJ2-4,.,TRBV12-3/TRBV12-4,TGTGCCAGCACCCAAGGACAGGGAATTCAGTACTTC,CASTQGQGIQYF
TRBD1,14,TRBJ2-1,.,TRBV29-1,TGCAGCGTTCCGACAGGGAGCTCCTACAATGAGCAGTTCTTC,CSVPTGSSYNEQFF
TRBD2,17,TRBJ2-4,.,TRBV4-1,TGCGCCAGCAGCCAAGTGGTACCTAGCGGGAGGAGGGACATTCAGTACTTC,CASSQVVPSGRRDIQYF
TRBD1,14,TRBJ1-5,.,TRBV5-4,TGTGCCAGCAGCTTGGGGACAGGGGACGGGCCCCAGCATTTT,CASSLGTGDGPQHF
TRBD1,15,TRBJ2-7,.,TRBV28,TGTGCCAGCAGTTTATTTGGGACAGGGCTGGGCGAGCAGTACTTC,CASSLFGTGLGEQYF
TRBD2,16,TRBJ2-3,.,TRBV7-3,TGTGCCAGCAGCCCAGGACTAGCGGCTGGCACAGATACGCAGTATTTT,CASSPGLAAGTDTQYF
TRBD2,12,TRBJ2-7,.,TRBV6-5,TGTGCCAGCAGTTCTGTGACTAGCGGGCCGTACTTC,CASSSVTSGPYF
.,13,TRBJ2-2,.,TRBV6-2/TRBV6-3,TGTGCCAGCAGCTCTACAGGGTCCGGGGAGCTGTTTTTT,CASSSTGSGELFF
.,13,TRBJ2-2,.,TRBV29-1,TGCAGCGTTTTGGCCAGGGTCACCGGGGAGCTGTTTTTT,CSVLARVTGELFF
.,12,TRBJ2-7,.,TRBV7-9,TGTGCCAGCAGTGACGCCGGGTGGGAGCAGTACTTC,CASSDAGWEQYF
TRBD1,15,TRBJ2-4,.,TRBV13,TGTGCCAGCAGCTCCCGACAGGGTCGGGAAAACATTCAGTACTTC,CASSSRQGRENIQYF
TRBD1,14,TRBJ2-7,.,TRBV11-3,TGTGCCAGTTCGCTCGGACAGGGGGCAAGCGAGCAGTACTTC,CASSLGQGASEQYF
TRBD1,13,TRBJ2-7,.,TRBV28,TGTGCCAGCAGTCGGACAGGCTCCTACGAGCAGTACTTC,CASSRTGSYEQYF
.,14,TRBJ2-5,few,TRBV5-1,TGCGCCAGCAGCCCGGGGGTTGGAGAAGAGACCCAGTACTTC,CASSPGVGEETQYF
TRBD1,17,TRBJ1-5,.,TRBV11-2,TGTGCCAGCAGCTTAGATTGGGTGACAGGGAGGAATCAGCCCCAGCATTTT,CASSLDWVTGRNQPQHF
TRBD1,15,TRBJ2-5,few,TRBV3-1/TRBV3-2,TGTGCCAGCAGCCATAACAGGGGGCGGCAAGAGACCCAGTACTTC,CASSHNRGRQETQYF
TRBD1,14,TRBJ2-1,.,TRBV6-6,TGTGCCAGCAGCCACAGGGGGGACAACAATGAGCAGTTCTTC,CASSHRGDNNEQFF
.,12,TRBJ1-1,.,TRBV11-1,TGTGCCAGCAGCCTCCTGAACACTGAAGCTTTCTTT,CASSLLNTEAFF
TRBD1,14,TRBJ2-7,.,TRBV28,TGTGCCAGCAGCTTGATACAGGGGGCCCACGAGCAGTACTTC,CASSLIQGAHEQYF
.,15,TRBJ1-3,.,TRBV14,TGTGCCAGCAGCCAAGTTCAGGGCTCTGGAAACACCATATATTTT,CASSQVQGSGNTIYF
.,15,TRBJ2-7,.,TRBV15,TGTGCCACCAGCAGAGTAGATTTTCTTTGGAGCGAGCAGTACTTC,CATSRVDFLWSEQYF
.,16,TRBJ2-3,.,TRBV30,TGTGCCTGCCAAGGCGGGGATGAAGCTCGCACAGATACGCAGTATTTT,CACQGGDEARTDTQYF
.,16,TRBJ1-5,.,TRBV14,TGTGCCAGCAGCCAAGCGCGGCAGGGGAACAATCAGCCCCAGCATTTT,CASSQARQGNNQPQHF
TRBD1,15,TRBJ1-3,once,TRBV28,TGTGCCAGCAGTTACGAACAGGGGACTGGAAACACCATATATTTT,CASSYEQGTGNTIYF
TRBD1,15,TRBJ1-5,.,TRBV6-5,TGTGCCAGCAGACCACAGGGGGTAGCCAATCAGCCCCAGCATTTT,CASRPQGVANQPQHF
TRBD1,14,TRBJ1-6,.,TRBV15,TGTGCCACCAGCCCAGGGGGCGGAAATTCACCCCTCCACTTT,CATSPGGGNSPLHF
TRBD2,15,TRBJ2-3,.,TRBV11-1,TGTGCCAGCAGCCGGACTAGTTACGAGTCAGATACGCAGTATTTT,CASSRTSYESDTQYF
.,14,TRBJ1-1,.,TRBV28,TGTGCCAGCAGTTTATCAGGGTACAACACTGAAGCTTTCTTT,CASSLSGYNTEAFF
TRBD1,15,TRBJ2-1,.,TRBV7-9,TGTGCCAGCAGCTTAAGGCAGGGGGCTTTGGATGAGCAGTTCTTC,CASSLRQGALDEQFF
TRBD1,14,TRBJ1-1,.,TRBV5-1,TGCGCCAGCAGCCAGGGACAGACCTCCACTGAAGCTTTCTTT,CASSQGQTSTEAFF
TRBD1,15,TRBJ1-1,.,TRBV5-8,TGTGCCAGCAGCTTCGACAGGGCCCGCGGGACTGAAGCTTTCTTT,CASSFDRARGTEAFF
TRBD1,12,TRBJ1-2,.,TRBV19,TGTGCCAGCAGGACAGGGGGGTATGGCTACACCTTC,CASRTGGYGYTF
TRBD1,16,TRBJ2-7,once,TRBV7-9,TGTGCCAGCAGCTTAATTAAGGGGGCGGATATTTACGAGCAGTACTTC,CASSLIKGADIYEQYF
TRBD1,16,TRBJ1-5,once,TRBV19,TGTGCCAGTAGCCTAATCAGGACAGGGGCGGACCAGCCCCAGCATTTT,CASSLIRTGADQPQHF
.,17,TRBJ2-1,.,TRBV7-9,TGTGCCAGCAGCCCGGACGCGGGGTCGGTTTTCTACAATGAGCAGTTCTTC,CASSPDAGSVFYNEQFF
TRBD1,14,TRBJ1-2,.,TRBV5-4,TGTGCCAGCAGTATAGGGACAGCCAGGGGTGGCTACACCTTC,CASSIGTARGGYTF
TRBD2,17,TRBJ2-1,.,TRBV28,TGTGCCAGCAGTTTTTCCTTCACTAGCGATAATGACAATGAGCAGTTCTTC,CASSFSFTSDNDNEQFF
.,14,TRBJ1-4,.,TRBV9,TGTGCCAGCAGCAGGGGGTCAACTAATGAAAAACTGTTTTTT,CASSRGSTNEKLFF
.,11,TRBJ2-1,.,TRBV6-2/TRBV6-3,TGTGCCAGCAGCCACAACAATGAGCAGTTCTTC,CASSHNNEQFF